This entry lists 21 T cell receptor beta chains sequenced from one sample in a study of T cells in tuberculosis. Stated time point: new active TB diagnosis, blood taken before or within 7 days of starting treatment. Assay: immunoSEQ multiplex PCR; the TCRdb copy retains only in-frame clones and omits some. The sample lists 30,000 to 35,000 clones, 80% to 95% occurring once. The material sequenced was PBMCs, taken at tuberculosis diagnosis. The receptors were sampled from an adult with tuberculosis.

CDR3 DNA sequence: TGTGCCAGCAGTGAAGGCGGGCGGGGGACTGAAGCTTTCTTT. The encoded protein is CASSEGGRGTEAFF. The chain employs TRBV2 and TRBJ1-1, with D perhaps matching TRBD1 (5 bases). This CDR3 spans 14 amino acids. The V end lost 1 base, the J end lost 5 bases, and 11 bases lay between the germline ends. From germline, CDR1 is SNHLY and CDR2 FYNNEI.

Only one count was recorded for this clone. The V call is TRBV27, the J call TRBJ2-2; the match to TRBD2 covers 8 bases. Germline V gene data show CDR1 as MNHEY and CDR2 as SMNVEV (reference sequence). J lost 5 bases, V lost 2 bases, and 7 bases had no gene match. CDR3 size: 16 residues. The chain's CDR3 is CASSLQGLAETGELFF. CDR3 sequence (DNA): TGTGCCAGCAGTTTACAAGGACTAGCTGAGACCGGGGAGCTGTTTTTT.

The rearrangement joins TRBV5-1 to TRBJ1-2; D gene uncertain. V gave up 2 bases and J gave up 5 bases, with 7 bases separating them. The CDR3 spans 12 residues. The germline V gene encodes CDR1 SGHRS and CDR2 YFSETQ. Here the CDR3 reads CASSFYDYGYTF. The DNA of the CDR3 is TGCGCCAGCAGCTTCTACGATTATGGCTACACCTTC.

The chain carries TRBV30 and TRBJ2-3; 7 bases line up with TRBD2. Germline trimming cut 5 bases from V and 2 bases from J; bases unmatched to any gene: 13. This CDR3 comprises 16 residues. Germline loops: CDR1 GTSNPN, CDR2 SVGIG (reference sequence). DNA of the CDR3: TGTGCCTGGGTCCTGGGGGGGACTTCCTTCACAGATACGCAGTATTTT. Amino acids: CAWVLGGTSFTDTQYF.

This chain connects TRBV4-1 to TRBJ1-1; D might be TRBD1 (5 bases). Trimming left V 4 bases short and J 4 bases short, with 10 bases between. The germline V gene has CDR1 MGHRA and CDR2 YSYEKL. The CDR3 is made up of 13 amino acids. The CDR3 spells CASSRGGVTEAFF. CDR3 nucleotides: TGCGCCAGCAGCCGCGGAGGGGTCACTGAAGCTTTCTTT.

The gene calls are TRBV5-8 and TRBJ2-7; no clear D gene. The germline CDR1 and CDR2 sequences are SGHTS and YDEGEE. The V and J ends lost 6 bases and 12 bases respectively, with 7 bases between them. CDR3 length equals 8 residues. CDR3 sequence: CASMVAYF. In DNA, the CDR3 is TGTGCCAGCATGGTGGCGTACTTC.

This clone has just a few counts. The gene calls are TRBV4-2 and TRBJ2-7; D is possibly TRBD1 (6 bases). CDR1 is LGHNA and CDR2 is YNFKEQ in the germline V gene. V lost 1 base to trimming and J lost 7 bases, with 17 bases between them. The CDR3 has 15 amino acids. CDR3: CASSQGNRDPREQYF. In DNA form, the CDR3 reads TGTGCCAGCAGCCAAGGGAACAGGGACCCGCGTGAGCAGTACTTC.

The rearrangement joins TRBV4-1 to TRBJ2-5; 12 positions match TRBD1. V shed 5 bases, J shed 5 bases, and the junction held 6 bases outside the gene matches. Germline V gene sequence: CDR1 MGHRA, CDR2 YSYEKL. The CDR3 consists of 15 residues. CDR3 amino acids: CASSVRDRGPETQYF. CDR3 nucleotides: TGCGCCAGCAGCGTCCGGGACAGGGGGCCGGAGACCCAGTACTTC.

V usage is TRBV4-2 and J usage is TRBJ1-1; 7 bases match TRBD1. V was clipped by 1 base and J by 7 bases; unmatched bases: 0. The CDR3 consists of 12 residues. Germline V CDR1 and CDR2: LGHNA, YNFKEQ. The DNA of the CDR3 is TGTGCCAGCAGCCAAGGACAGGGTGAAGCTTTCTTT. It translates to CASSQGQGEAFF.

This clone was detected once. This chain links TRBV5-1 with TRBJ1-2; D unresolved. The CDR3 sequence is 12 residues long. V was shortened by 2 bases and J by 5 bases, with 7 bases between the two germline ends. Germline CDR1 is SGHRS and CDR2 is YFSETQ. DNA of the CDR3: TGCGCCAGCAGCTTCGGGGAATATGGCTACACCTTC. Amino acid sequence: CASSFGEYGYTF.

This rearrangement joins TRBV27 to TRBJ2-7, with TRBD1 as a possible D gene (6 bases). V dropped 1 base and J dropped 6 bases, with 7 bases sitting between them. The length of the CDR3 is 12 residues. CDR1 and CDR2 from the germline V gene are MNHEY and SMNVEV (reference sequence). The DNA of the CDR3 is TGTGCCAGCAGTTTATTGGGGGCCGAGCAGTACTTC. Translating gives CASSLLGAEQYF.

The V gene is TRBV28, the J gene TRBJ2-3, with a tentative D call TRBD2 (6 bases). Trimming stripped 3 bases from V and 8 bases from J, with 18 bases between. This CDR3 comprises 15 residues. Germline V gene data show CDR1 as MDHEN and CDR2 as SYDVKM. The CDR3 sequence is CASSFSGGIRGTQYF. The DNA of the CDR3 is TGTGCCAGCAGTTTTTCAGGCGGGATCCGAGGTACGCAGTATTTT.

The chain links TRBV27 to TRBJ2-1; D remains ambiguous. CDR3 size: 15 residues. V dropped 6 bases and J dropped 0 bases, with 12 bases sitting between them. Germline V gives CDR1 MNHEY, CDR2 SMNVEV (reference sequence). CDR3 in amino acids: CASRTFLRSYNEQFF. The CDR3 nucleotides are TGTGCCAGCAGGACATTCCTACGCTCCTACAATGAGCAGTTCTTC.

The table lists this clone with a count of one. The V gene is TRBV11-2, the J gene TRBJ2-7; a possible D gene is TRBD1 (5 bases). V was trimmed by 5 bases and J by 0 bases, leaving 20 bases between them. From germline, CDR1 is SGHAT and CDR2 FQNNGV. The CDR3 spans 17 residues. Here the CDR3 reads CASSQSQSQGGSYEQYF. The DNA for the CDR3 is TGTGCCAGCAGCCAATCCCAGAGCCAGGGCGGCTCCTACGAGCAGTACTTC. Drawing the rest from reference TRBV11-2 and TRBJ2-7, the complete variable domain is EAGVAQSPRYKIIEKRQSVAFWCNPISGHATLYWYQQILGQGPKLLIQFQNNGVVDDSQLPKDRFSAERLKGVDSTLKIQPAKLEDSAVYLCASSQSQSQGGSYEQYFGPGTRLTVT.

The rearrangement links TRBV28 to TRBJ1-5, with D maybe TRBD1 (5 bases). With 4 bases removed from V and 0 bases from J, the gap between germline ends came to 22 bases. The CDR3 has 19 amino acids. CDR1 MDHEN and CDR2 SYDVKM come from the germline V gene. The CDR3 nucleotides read TGTGCCAGCAGTTCCCACCGCGAGACTGGGGACTATAGCAATCAGCCCCAGCATTTT. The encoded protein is CASSSHRETGDYSNQPQHF.

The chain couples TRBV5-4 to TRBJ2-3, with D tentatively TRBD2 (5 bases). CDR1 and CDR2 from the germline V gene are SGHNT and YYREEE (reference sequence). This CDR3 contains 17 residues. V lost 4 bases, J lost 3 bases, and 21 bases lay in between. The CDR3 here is CASSRPLLGSGTDTQYF. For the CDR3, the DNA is TGTGCCAGCAGCCGTCCCCTGCTAGGCTCGGGGACAGATACGCAGTATTTT.

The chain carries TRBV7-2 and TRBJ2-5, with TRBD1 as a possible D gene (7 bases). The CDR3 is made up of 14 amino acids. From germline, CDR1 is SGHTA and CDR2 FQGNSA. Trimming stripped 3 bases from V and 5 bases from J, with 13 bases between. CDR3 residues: CASSFGGGGETQYF. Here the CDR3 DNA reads TGTGCCAGCAGCTTCGGAGGGGGCGGGGAGACCCAGTACTTC.

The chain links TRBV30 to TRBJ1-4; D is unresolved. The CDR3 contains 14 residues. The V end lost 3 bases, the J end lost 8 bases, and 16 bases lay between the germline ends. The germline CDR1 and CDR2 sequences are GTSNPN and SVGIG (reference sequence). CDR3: CAWRPWTAGEKLFF. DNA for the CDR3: TGTGCCTGGAGGCCCTGGACTGCCGGCGAAAAACTGTTTTTT.

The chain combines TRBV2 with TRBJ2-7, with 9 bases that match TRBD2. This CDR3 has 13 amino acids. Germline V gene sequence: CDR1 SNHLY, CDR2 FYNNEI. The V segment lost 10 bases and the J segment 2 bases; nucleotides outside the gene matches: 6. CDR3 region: CAIGLAGTYEQYF. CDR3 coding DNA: TGTGCCATAGGGCTAGCGGGAACCTACGAGCAGTACTTC.

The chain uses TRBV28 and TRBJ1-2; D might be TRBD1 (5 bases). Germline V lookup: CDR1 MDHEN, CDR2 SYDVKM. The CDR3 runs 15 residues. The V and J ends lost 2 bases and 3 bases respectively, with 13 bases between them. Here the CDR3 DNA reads TGTGCCAGCAGTTTAGGGGGAGGGAGACACTATGGCTACACCTTC. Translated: CASSLGGGRHYGYTF.

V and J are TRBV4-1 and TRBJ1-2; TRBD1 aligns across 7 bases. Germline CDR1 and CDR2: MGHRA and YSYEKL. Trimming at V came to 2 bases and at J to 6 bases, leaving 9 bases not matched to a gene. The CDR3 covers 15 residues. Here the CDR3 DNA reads TGCGCCAGCAGCCAACGACAGGGAACTAATAATGGCTACACCTTC. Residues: CASSQRQGTNNGYTF.